This T cell receptor beta chain comes out of a study of shared clonotypes between healthy human individuals. Profiled with immunoSEQ multiplex PCR; TCRdb holds only in-frame clones, not every one. The table records roughly 1.5 million clones, 95% to 99% of them present only once. A single count supports this clone. Germline V gene data show CDR1 as SGHDN and CDR2 as FVKESK. CDR3 length equals 14 residues. With 4 bases removed from V and 5 bases from J, the gap between germline ends came to 11 bases. The source material was naive CD4+ T cells sorted from blood. Regarding subset: CD45RA+ positively selected. The clonotype originates from a man aged 25 to 40 in good health. V is TRBV14 and J is TRBJ2-2; tentative D call: TRBD2 (5 bases). CDR3 nucleotide sequence: TGTGCCAGCAGCCTCTTCGAGGGAACCGGGGAGCTGTTTTTT. Amino acids: CASSLFEGTGELFF.